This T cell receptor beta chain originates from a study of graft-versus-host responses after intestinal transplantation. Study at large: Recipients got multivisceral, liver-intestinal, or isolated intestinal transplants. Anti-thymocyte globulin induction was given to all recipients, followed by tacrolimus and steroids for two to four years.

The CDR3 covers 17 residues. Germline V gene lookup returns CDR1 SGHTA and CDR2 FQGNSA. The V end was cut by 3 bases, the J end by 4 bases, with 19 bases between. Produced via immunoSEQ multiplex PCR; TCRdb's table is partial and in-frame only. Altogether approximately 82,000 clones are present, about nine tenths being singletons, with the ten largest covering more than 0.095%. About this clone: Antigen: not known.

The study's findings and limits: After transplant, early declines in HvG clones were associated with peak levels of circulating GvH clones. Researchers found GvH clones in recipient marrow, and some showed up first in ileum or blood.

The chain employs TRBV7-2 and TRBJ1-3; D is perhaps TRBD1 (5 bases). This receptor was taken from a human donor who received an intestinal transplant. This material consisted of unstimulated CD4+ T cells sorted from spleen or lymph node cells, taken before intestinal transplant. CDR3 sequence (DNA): TGTGCCAGCAGCTTTCAGGGACTCGGGGGTTCCGGAAACACCATATATTTT. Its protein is CASSFQGLGGSGNTIYF.